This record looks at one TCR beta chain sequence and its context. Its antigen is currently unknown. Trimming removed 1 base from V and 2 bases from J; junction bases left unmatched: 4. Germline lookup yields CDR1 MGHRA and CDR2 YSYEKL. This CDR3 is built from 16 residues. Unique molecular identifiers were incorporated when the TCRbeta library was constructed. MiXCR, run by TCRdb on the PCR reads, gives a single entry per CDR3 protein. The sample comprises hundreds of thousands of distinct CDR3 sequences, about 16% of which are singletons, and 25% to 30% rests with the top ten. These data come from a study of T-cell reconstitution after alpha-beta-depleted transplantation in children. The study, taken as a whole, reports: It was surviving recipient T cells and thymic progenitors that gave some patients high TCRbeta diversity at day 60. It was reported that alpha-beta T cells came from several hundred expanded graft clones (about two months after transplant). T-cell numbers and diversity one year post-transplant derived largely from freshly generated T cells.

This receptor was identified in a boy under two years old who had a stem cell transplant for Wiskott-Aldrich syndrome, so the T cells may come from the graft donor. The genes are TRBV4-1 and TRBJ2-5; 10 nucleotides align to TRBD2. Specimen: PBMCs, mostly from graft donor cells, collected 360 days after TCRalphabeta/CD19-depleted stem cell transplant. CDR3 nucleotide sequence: TGCGCCAGCAGCCAAGCTAGCGGGGGATCACAAGAGACCCAGTACTTC. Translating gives CASSQASGGSQETQYF.